One T cell receptor (beta chain) is described in this entry. These data are taken from a study of blood T cell repertoires in COVID-19. The CDR3 consists of 13 residues. Trimming at V came to 3 bases and at J to 4 bases, leaving 1 base not matched to a gene. CDR1 and CDR2 (germline): SGDLS, YYNGEE. Authors' methods: Reference gene primer amplification gave nucleated cell count estimates. Assay used: immunoSEQ multiplex PCR; TCRdb lists only in-frame clones, some missing. V, J and clone size were drawn from that table, and D and trimming were deduced from the DNA. Of some 320,000 clones listed, about 87% are singletons.

Source material: peripheral blood. This TCR derives from a woman between 45 and 60 years old who had recovered from COVID-19. This rearrangement joins TRBV9 to TRBJ2-5; 9 bases match TRBD2. CDR3: CASSELAGETQYF. CDR3 nucleotide sequence: TGTGCCAGCAGCGAACTAGCGGGAGAGACCCAGTACTTC.